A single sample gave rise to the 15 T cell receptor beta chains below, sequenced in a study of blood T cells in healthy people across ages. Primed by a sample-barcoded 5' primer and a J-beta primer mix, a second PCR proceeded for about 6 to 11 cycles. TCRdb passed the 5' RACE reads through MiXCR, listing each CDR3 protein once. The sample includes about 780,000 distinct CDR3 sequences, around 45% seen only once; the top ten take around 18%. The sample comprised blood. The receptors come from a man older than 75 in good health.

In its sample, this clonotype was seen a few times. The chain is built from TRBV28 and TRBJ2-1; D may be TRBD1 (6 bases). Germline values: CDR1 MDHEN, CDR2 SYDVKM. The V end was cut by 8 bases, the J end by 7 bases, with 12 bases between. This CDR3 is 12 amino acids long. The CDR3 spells CASQGNGNEQFF. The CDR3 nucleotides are TGTGCCAGCCAGGGGAATGGTAATGAGCAGTTCTTC.

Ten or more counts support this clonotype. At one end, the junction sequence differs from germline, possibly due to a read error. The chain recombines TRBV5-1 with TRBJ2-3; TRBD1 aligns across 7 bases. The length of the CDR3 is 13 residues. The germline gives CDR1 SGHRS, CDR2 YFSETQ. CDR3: CASSHLGTETQYF. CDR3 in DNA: TGCGCCAGCAGCCATCTCGGGACAGAAACGCAGTATTTT.

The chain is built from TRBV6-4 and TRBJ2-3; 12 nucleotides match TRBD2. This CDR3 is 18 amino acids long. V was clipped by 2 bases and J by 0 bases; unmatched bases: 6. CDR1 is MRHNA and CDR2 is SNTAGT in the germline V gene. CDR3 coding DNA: TGTGCCAGCAGTGACGGGGCTAGCGGGAGGGCCAGCACAGATACGCAGTATTTT. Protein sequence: CASSDGASGRASTDTQYF.

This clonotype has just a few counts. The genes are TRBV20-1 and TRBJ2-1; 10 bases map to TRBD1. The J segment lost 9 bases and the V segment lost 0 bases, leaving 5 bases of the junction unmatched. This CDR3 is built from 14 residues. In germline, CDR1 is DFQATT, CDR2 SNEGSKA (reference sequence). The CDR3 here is CSARDLRQGAEQFF. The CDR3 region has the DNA TGCAGTGCTAGAGACTTAAGACAGGGGGCTGAGCAGTTCTTC.

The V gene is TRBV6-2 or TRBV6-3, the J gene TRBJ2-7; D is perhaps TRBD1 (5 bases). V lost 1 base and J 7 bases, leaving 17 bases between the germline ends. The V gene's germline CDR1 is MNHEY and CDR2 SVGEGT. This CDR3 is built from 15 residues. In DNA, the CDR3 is TGTGCCAGCAGTTACTTGTCAGGGCTGGGCAATGAGCAGTACTTC. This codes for CASSYLSGLGNEQYF.

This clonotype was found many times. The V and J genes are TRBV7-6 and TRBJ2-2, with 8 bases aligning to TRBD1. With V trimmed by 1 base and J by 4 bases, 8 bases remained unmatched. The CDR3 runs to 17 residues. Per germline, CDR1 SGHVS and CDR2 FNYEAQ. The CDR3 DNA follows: TGTGCCAGCAGCTTAGGTGCAGGGGGCTGGGGCACCGGGGAGCTGTTTTTT. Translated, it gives CASSLGAGGWGTGELFF. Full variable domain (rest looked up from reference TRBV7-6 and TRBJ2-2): GAGVSQSPRYKVTKRGQDVALRCDPISGHVSLYWYRQALGQGPEFLTYFNYEAQQDKSGLPNDRFSAERPEGSISTLTIQRTEQRDSAMYRCASSLGAGGWGTGELFFGEGSRLTVL.

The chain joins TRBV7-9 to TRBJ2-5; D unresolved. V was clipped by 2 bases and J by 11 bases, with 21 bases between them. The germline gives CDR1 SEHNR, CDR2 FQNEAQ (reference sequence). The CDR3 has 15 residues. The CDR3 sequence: CASSLISGWGGVQYF. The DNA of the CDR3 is TGTGCCAGCAGCTTAATCTCGGGCTGGGGTGGCGTGCAGTACTTC.

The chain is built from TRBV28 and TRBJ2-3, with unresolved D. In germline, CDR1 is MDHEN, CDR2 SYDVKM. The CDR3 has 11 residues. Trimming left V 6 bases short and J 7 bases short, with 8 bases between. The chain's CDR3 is CASSHTYTQYF. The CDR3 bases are TGTGCCAGCAGCCATACTTATACGCAGTATTTT.

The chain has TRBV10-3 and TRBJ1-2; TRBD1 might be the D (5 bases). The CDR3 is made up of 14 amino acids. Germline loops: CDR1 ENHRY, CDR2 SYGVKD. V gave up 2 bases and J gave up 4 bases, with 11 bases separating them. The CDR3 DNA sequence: TGTGCCATCAGTGAGAAAGGGGAGGTCTATGGCTACACCTTC. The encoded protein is CAISEKGEVYGYTF.

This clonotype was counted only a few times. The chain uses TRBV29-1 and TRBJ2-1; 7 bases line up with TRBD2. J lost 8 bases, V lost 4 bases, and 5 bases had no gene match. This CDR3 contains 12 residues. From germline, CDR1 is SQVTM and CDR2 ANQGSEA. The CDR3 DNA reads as TGCAGCGTTGTTTTGACTAGCCATGAGCAGTTCTTC. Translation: CSVVLTSHEQFF.

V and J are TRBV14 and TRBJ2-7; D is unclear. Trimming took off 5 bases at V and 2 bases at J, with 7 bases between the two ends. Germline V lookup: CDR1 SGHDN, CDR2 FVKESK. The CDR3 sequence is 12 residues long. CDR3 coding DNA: TGTGCCAGCAGCAGATCCCCCTACGAGCAGTACTTC. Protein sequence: CASSRSPYEQYF.

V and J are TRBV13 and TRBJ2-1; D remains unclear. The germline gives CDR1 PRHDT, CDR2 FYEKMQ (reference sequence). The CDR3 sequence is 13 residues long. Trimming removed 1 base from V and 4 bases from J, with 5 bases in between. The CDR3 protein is CASSLEMYNEQFF. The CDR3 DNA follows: TGTGCCAGCAGCTTAGAGATGTACAATGAGCAGTTCTTC.

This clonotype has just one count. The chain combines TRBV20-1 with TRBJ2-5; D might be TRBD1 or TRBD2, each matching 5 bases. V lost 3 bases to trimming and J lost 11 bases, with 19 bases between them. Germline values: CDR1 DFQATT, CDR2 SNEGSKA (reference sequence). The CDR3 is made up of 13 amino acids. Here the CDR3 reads CSARGPLNNEQYF. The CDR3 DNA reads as TGCAGTGCTAGGGGACCGCTAAACAATGAGCAGTACTTC.

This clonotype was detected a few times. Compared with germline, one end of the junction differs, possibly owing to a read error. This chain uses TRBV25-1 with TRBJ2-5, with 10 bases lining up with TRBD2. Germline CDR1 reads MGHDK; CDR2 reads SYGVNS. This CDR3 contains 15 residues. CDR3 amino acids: CASRYPSGSQEAQYF. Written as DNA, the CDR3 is TGTGCCAGCAGATACCCTAGCGGGAGCCAAGAGGCCCAGTACTTC. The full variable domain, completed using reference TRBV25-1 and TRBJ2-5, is EADIYQTPRYLVIGTGKKITLECSQTMGHDKMYWYQQDPGMELHLIHYSYGVNSTEKGDLSSESTVSRIRTEHFPLTLESARPSHTSQYLCASRYPSGSQEAQYFGPGTRLLVL.

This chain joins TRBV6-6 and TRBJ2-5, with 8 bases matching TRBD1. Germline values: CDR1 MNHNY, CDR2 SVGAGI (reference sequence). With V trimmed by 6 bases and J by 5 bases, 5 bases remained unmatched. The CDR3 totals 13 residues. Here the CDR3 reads CASRRGQGETQYF. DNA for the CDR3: TGTGCCAGCAGACGCGGACAGGGTGAGACCCAGTACTTC.